This note documents a single TCR beta chain sequence. The authors' processing: Counts of nucleated cells, estimated from reference gene primer amplification, were obtained. This table comes from immunoSEQ multiplex PCR, and its TCRdb copy is limited to in-frame clones, with some not included. From that table come the V and J calls and clone size; the DNA was used to work out D and trimming. The sample holds 170,000 or so clones; roughly 90% are singletons and the top ten take 0.45% to 0.65%. This sample is drawn from a study of blood T cell repertoires in COVID-19. About the study: COVID-19 samples collected from the United States, Italy and Spain covered acute and convalescent phases. PBMCs, B-cell-depleted T cells, or T cells were the source of the cDNA or gDNA that made up the material.

Germline CDR1 DFQATT, CDR2 SNEGSKA (reference sequence). The CDR3 contains 11 residues. V lost 5 bases, J lost 7 bases, and 12 bases lay in between. The gene calls are TRBV20-1 and TRBJ2-7, with D possibly matching TRBD2 (5 bases). This clonotype was sampled from a middle-aged man with acute or convalescent COVID-19. The sample comprised peripheral blood. The CDR3 nucleotides are TGCAGTGCTCCAGGCCCGGGGGAGCAGTACTTC. Its protein is CSAPGPGEQYF.